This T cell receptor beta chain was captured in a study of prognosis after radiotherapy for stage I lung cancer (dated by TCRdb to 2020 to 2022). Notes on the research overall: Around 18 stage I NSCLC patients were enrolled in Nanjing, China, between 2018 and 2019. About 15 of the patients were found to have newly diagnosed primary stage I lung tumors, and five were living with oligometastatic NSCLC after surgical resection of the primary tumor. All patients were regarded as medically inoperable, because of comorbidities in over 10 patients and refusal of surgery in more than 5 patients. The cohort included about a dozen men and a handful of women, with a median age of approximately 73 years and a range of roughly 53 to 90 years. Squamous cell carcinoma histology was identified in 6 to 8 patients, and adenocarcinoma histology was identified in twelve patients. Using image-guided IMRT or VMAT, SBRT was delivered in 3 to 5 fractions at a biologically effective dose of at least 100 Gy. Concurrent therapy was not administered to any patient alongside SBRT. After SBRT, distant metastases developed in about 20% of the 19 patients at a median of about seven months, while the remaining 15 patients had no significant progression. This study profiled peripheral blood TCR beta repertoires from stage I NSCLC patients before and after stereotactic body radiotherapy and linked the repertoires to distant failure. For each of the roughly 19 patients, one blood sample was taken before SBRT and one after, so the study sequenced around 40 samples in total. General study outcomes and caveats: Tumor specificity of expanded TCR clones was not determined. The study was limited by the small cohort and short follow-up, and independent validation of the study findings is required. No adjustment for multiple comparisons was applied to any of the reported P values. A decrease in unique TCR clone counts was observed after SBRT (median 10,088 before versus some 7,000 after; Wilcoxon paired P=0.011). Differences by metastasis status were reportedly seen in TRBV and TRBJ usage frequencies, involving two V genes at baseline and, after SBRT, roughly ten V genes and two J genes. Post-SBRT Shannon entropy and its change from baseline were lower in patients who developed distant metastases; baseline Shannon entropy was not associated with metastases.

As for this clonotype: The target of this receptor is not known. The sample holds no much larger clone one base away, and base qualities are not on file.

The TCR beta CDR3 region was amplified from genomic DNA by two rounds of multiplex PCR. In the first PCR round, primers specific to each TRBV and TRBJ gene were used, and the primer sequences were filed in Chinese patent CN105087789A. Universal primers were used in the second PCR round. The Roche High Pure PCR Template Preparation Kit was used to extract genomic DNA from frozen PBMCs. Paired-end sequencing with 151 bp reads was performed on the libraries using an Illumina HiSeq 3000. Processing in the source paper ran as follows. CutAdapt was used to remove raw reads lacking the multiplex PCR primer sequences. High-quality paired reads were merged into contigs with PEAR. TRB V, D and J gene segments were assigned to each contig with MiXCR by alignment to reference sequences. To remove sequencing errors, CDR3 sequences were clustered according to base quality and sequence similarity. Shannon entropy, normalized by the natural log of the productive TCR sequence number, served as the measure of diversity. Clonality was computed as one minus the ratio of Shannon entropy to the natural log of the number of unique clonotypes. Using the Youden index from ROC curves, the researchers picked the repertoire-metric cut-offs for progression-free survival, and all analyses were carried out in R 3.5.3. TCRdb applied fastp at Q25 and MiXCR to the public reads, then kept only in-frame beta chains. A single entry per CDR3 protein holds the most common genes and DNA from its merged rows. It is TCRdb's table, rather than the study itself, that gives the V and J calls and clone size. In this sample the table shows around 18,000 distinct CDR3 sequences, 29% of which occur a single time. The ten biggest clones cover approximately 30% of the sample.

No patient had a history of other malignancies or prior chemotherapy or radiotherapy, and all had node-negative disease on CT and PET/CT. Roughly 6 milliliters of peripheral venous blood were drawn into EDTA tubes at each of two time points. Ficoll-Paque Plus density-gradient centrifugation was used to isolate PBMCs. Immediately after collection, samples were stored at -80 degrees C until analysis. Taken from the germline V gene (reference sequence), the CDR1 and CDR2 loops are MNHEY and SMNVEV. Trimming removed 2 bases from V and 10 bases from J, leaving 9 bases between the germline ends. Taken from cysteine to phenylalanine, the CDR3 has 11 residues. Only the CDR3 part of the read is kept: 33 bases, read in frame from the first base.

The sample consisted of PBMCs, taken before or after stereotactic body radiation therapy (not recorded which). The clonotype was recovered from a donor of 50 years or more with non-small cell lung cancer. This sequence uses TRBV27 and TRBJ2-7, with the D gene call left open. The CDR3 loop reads CASSLLRYQYF. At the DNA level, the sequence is TGTGCCAGCAGTTTACTGCGGTACCAGTACTTC.